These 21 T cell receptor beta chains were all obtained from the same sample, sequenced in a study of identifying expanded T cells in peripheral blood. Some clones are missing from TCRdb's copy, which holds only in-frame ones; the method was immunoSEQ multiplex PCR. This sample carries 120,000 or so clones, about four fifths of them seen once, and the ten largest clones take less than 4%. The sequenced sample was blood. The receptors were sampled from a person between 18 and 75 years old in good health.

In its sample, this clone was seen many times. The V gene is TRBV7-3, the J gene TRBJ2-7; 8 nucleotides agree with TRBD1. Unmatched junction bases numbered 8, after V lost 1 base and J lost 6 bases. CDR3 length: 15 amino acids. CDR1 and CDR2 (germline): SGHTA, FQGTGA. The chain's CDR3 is CASSLRPGQVIEQYF. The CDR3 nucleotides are TGTGCCAGCAGCTTAAGACCGGGACAGGTGATCGAGCAGTACTTC.

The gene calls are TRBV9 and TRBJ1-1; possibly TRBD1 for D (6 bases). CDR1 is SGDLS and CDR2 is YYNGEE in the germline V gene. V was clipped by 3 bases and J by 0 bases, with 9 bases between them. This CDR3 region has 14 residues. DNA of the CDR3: TGTGCCAGCAGCGAGGGGGGGTTGAACACTGAAGCTTTCTTT. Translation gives CASSEGGLNTEAFF.

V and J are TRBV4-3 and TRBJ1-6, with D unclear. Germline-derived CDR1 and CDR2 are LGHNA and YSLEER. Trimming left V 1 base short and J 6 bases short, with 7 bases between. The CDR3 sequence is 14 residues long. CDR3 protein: CASSQGSLNSPLHF. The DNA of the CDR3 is TGCGCCAGCAGCCAAGGTAGCCTTAATTCACCCCTCCACTTT.

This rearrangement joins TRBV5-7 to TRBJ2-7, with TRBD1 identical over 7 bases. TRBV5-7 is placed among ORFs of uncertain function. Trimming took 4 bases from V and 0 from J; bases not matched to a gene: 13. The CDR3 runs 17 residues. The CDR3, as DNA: TGTGCCAGCAGCCCAGGGACAGCACGCCGAAGCTCCTACGAGCAGTACTTC. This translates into CASSPGTARRSSYEQYF.

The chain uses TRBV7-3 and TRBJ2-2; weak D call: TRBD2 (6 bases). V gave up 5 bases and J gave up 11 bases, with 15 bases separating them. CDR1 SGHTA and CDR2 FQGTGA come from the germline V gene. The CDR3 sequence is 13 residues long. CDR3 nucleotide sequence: TGTGCCAGCAGCCGGGGCCTTAGCGGAGAGCTGTTTTTT. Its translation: CASSRGLSGELFF. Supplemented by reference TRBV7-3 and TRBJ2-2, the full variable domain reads GAGVSQTPSNKVTEKGKYVELRCDPISGHTALYWYRQSLGQGPEFLIYFQGTGAADDSGLPNDRFFAVRPEGSVSTLKIQRTERGDSAVYLCASSRGLSGELFFGEGSRLTVL.

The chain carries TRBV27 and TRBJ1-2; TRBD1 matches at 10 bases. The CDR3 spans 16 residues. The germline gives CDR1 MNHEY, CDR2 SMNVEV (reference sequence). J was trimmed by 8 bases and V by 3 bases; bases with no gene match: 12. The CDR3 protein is CASSFISPGQGSGYTF. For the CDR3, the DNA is TGTGCCAGCAGTTTCATCTCACCGGGACAGGGGAGCGGCTACACCTTC.

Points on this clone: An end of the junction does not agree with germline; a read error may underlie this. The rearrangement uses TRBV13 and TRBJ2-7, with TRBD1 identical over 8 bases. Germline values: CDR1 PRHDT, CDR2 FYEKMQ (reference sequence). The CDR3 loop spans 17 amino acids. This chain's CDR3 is CASSIGIRDRRNYEQYF. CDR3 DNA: TGTGCCAGCAGCATAGGAATCAGGGACAGGAGGAACTACGAGCAGTACTTC.

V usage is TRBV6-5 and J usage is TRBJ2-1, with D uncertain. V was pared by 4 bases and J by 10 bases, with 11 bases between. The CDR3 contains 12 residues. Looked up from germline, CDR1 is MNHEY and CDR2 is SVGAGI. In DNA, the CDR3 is TGTGCCAGCAGTTTCCGGAACGGGGAGCAGTTCTTC. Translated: CASSFRNGEQFF.

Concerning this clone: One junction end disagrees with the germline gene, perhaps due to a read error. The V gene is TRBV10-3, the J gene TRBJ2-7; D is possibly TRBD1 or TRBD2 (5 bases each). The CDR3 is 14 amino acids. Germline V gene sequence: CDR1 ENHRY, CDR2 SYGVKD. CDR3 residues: CAASGTGPTYVQYF. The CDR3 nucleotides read TGTGCCGCATCGGGGACCGGGCCCACGTACGTGCAGTACTTC.

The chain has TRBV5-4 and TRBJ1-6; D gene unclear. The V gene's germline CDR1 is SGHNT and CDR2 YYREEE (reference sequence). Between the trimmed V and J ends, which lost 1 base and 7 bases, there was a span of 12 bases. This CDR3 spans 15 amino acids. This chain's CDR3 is CASSLNGILNSPLHF. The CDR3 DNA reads TGTGCCAGCAGCTTGAACGGAATTCTAAATTCACCCCTCCACTTT.

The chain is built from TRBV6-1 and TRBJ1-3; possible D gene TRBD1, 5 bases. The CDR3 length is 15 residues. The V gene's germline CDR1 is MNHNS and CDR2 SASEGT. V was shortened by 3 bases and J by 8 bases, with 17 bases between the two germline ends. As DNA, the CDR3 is TGTGCCAGCAGTGATAATTTGTCGGGACTGCACACCATATATTTT. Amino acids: CASSDNLSGLHTIYF.

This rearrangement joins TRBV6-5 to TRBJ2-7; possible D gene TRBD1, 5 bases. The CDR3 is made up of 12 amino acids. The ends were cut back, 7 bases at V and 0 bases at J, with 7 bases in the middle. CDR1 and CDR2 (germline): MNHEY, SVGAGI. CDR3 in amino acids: CASTDSSYEQYF. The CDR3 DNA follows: TGTGCCAGCACCGACAGCTCCTACGAGCAGTACTTC.

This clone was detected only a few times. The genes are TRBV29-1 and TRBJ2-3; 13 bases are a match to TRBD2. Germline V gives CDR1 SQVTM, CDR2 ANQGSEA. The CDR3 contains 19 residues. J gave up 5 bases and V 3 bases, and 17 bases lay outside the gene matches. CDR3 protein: CSVDSLGLAGFISGDTQYF. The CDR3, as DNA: TGCAGCGTTGATTCTCTGGGACTAGCGGGGTTCATCTCAGGAGATACGCAGTATTTT.

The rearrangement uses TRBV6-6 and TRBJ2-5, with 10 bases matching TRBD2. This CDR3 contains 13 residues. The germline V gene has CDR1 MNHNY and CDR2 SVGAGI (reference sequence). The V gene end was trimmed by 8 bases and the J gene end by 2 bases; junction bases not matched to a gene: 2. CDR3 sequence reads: CASQLAGQETQYF. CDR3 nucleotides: TGTGCCAGCCAACTAGCGGGACAAGAGACCCAGTACTTC.

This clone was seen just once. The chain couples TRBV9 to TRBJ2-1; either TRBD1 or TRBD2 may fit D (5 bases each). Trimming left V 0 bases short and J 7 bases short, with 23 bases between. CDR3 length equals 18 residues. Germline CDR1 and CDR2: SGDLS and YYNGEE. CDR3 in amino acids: CASSVDEGRAVGENEQFF. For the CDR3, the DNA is TGTGCCAGCAGCGTAGATGAAGGGCGGGCAGTGGGGGAGAATGAGCAGTTCTTC.

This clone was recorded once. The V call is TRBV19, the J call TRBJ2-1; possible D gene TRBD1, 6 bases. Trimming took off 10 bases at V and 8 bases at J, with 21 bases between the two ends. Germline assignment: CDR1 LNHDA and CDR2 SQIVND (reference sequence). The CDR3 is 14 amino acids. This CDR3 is CATTEGDPFYEQFF. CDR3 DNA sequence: TGTGCCACCACTGAGGGGGACCCTTTCTATGAGCAGTTCTTC.

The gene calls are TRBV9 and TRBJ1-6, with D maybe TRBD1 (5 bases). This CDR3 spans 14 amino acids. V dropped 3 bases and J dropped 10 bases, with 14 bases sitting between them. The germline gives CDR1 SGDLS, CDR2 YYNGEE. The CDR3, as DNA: TGTGCCAGCAGCGCCCGGGACCTCTTGTCACCCCTCCACTTT. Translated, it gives CASSARDLLSPLHF.

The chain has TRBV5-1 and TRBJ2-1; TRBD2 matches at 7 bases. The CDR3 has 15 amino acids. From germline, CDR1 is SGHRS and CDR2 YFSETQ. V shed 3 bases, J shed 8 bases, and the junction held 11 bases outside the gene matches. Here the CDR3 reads CASSSGGGRLDEQFF. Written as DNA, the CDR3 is TGCGCCAGCAGCTCGGGAGGCGGAAGATTGGATGAGCAGTTCTTC.

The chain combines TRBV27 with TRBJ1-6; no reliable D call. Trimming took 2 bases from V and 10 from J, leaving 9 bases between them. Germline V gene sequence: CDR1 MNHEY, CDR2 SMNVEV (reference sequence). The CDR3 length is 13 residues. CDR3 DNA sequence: TGTGCCAGCAGTTTAATTGGAGGGTCACCCCTCCACTTT. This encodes CASSLIGGSPLHF.

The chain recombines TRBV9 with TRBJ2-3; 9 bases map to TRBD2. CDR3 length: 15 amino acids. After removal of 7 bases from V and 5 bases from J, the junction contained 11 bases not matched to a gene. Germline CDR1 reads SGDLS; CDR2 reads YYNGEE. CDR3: CASSPGRGGQDTQYF. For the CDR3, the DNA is TGTGCCAGCTCCCCGGGGCGGGGGGGCCAAGATACGCAGTATTTT.

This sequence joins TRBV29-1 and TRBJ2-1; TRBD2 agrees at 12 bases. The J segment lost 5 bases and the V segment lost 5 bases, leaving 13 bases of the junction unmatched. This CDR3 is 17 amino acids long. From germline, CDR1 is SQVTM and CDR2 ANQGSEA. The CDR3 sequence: CSVRGSIRLAGDNEQFF. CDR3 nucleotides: TGCAGCGTTCGAGGGTCGATTCGACTAGCGGGGGACAATGAGCAGTTCTTC.